Below, 26 T cell receptor beta chains from the same sample are listed, as sequenced in a study of cytomegalovirus exposure and HLA in healthy donors. The PCR was carried out with 60 Vbeta primers and 13 Jbeta primers. TCRdb's table, derived via immunoSEQ multiplex PCR, lists solely in-frame clones and lacks some. The repertoire table contains roughly 200,000 clones. Input material: PBMCs. The receptors were gathered from a man aged 25 to 40 in good health and CMV-seronegative.

The V gene is TRBV7-8, the J gene TRBJ2-1; 13 positions match TRBD2. Germline-derived CDR1 and CDR2 are SGHVS and FQNEAQ. V shed 1 base, J shed 4 bases, and the junction held 1 base outside the gene matches. The CDR3 has 16 residues. As DNA, the CDR3 is TGTGCCAGCAGCTTAGGGGGACTAGCGGGGTACAATGAGCAGTTCTTC. This gives the protein CASSLGGLAGYNEQFF.

The chain employs TRBV5-4 and TRBJ2-7, with TRBD1 as a possible D gene (6 bases). Per germline, CDR1 SGHNT and CDR2 YYREEE (reference sequence). The CDR3 contains 14 residues. Trimming left V 4 bases short and J 3 bases short, with 14 bases between. CDR3 sequence: CASSPRDKNYEQYF. CDR3 bases: TGTGCCAGCAGCCCCCGGGACAAGAACTACGAGCAGTACTTC.

The chain couples TRBV5-4 to TRBJ2-5, with a weak D call TRBD2 (6 bases). The length of the CDR3 is 13 residues. V shed 4 bases and J shed 7 bases, with 14 bases lying between them. Germline loops: CDR1 SGHNT, CDR2 YYREEE (reference sequence). DNA for the CDR3: TGTGCCAGCAGCCGCGACCAGGAGGGGACCCAGTACTTC. It translates to CASSRDQEGTQYF.

This chain joins TRBV5-1 and TRBJ2-3, with 8 bases that match TRBD1. CDR1 is SGHRS, CDR2 YFSETQ, per germline. J lost 5 bases, V lost 4 bases, and 6 bases had no gene match. CDR3 length: 14 residues. In nucleotides, the CDR3 is TGCGCCAGCAGCGTTCAGGGGGCCGAAGATACGCAGTATTTT. Residues: CASSVQGAEDTQYF.

For the CDR3, the DNA is TGTGCCAGCAGCTTGGACTCGAACACTGAAGCTTTCTTT. Translated: CASSLDSNTEAFF. The chain couples TRBV7-6 to TRBJ1-1; the D is unclear. CDR1 and CDR2 (germline): SGHVS, FNYEAQ. Trimming took off 3 bases at V and 1 base at J, with 6 bases between the two ends. CDR3 size: 13 residues. The full variable domain, its missing parts supplied by reference TRBV7-6 and TRBJ1-1, is GAGVSQSPRYKVTKRGQDVALRCDPISGHVSLYWYRQALGQGPEFLTYFNYEAQQDKSGLPNDRFSAERPEGSISTLTIQRTEQRDSAMYRCASSLDSNTEAFFGQGTRLTVV.

The chain carries TRBV5-4 and TRBJ2-7, with TRBD2 matching 8 bases. The length of the CDR3 is 16 residues. Germline values: CDR1 SGHNT, CDR2 YYREEE (reference sequence). V lost 2 bases, J lost 4 bases, and 11 bases stayed unmatched. The CDR3 nucleotides are TGTGCCAGCAGCTTACATCCCGGGACTAGTTCGTACGAGCAGTACTTC. Protein product: CASSLHPGTSSYEQYF.

V and J are TRBV7-8 and TRBJ2-7; 8 bases are a match to TRBD2. The germline V gene encodes CDR1 SGHVS and CDR2 FQNEAQ. The CDR3 extends over 15 amino acids. V was pared by 1 base and J by 3 bases, with 5 bases of the junction left unmatched. Written as DNA, the CDR3 is TGTGCCAGCAGCTTAGGTCGGGGGGGGCACTACGAGCAGTACTTC. It codes for CASSLGRGGHYEQYF.

The rearrangement links TRBV5-4 to TRBJ2-5; 10 bases are shared with TRBD1. CDR1 and CDR2 (germline): SGHNT, YYREEE (reference sequence). The CDR3 sequence is 15 residues long. The V gene end was trimmed by 4 bases and the J gene end by 5 bases; junction bases not matched to a gene: 8. Written as DNA, the CDR3 is TGTGCCAGCAGCAAATGGACAGGGGGTATGGAGACCCAGTACTTC. As protein: CASSKWTGGMETQYF.

V is TRBV7-9 and J is TRBJ2-4; TRBD2 matches 7 bases. In germline, CDR1 is SEHNR, CDR2 FQNEAQ (reference sequence). CDR3 length: 17 amino acids. Unmatched junction bases numbered 15, after V lost 1 base and J lost 9 bases. CDR3 loop: CASSLEVGSGAGSIQYF. The CDR3 DNA reads TGTGCCAGCAGCTTAGAGGTCGGATCGGGAGCGGGGAGCATTCAGTACTTC. Drawing the rest from reference TRBV7-9 and TRBJ2-4, the complete variable domain is DTGVSQNPRHKITKRGQNVTFRCDPISEHNRLYWYRQTLGQGPEFLTYFQNEAQLEKSRLLSDRFSAERPKGSFSTLEIQRTEQGDSAMYLCASSLEVGSGAGSIQYFGAGTRLSVL.

This chain connects TRBV19 to TRBJ1-2, with 8 bases matching TRBD1. The CDR3 is 17 amino acids. The germline V gene encodes CDR1 LNHDA and CDR2 SQIVND (reference sequence). The junction had 12 bases not matched to a gene; V was cut back by 1 base and J by 5 bases. The CDR3 nucleotides are TGTGCCAGTAGTATAGGAGGCAGGGGGCTTCTTCGGTATGGCTACACCTTC. It encodes CASSIGGRGLLRYGYTF.

This sequence joins TRBV6-5 and TRBJ2-5; the D is unclear. The better agreement between TRBJ2-7 and the DNA end casts doubt on the J call. Germline-derived CDR1 and CDR2 are MNHEY and SVGAGI. This CDR3 spans 11 amino acids. CDR3 sequence reads: CASSSTYEQYF. The CDR3 region has the DNA TGTGCCAGCAGCTCCACCTACGAGCAGTACTTC.

The V gene is TRBV19, the J gene TRBJ2-7; D perhaps matches TRBD2 (6 bases). CDR1 and CDR2 from the germline V gene are LNHDA and SQIVND (reference sequence). Between the trimmed V and J ends, which lost 6 bases and 0 bases, there was a span of 12 bases. The CDR3 has 14 residues. The CDR3, as DNA: TGTGCCAGTAGGGCCGTAGCGGCCTCCTACGAGCAGTACTTC. Its translation is CASRAVAASYEQYF. Variable domain in full (rest from reference TRBV19 and TRBJ2-7): DGGITQSPKYLFRKEGQNVTLSCEQNLNHDAMYWYRQDPGQGLRLIYYSQIVNDFQKGDIAEGYSVSREKKESFPLTVTSAQKNPTAFYLCASRAVAASYEQYFGPGTRLTVT.

The V call is TRBV29-1, the J call TRBJ1-1; 8 bases fit TRBD1. Germline lookup yields CDR1 SQVTM and CDR2 ANQGSEA. The V segment lost 4 bases and the J segment 11 bases; nucleotides outside the gene matches: 9. CDR3 length: 12 amino acids. As DNA, the CDR3 is TGCAGCGTTGTATCAGGACAGGGTGTGGCTTTCTTT. It specifies CSVVSGQGVAFF.

The rearrangement links TRBV19 to TRBJ2-7; D gene ambiguous. The V and J ends lost 5 bases and 3 bases respectively, with 14 bases between them. The germline V gene has CDR1 LNHDA and CDR2 SQIVND (reference sequence). The CDR3 contains 14 residues. The CDR3 nucleotides are TGTGCCAGTAGTCGCCAATTTGGAGTCTACGAGCAGTACTTC. Its protein product is CASSRQFGVYEQYF.

The rearrangement links TRBV13 to TRBJ2-5, with D tentatively TRBD2 (7 bases). Germline values: CDR1 PRHDT, CDR2 FYEKMQ (reference sequence). The ends were cut back, 0 bases at V and 3 bases at J, with 17 bases in the middle. The CDR3 runs to 17 residues. Here the CDR3 reads CASSLGRGAGGKETQYF. The CDR3 DNA is TGTGCCAGCAGCTTAGGCCGGGGGGCGGGTGGCAAAGAGACCCAGTACTTC. Filled out from reference TRBV13 and TRBJ2-5, the complete variable domain reads AAGVIQSPRHLIKEKRETATLKCYPIPRHDTVYWYQQGPGQDPQFLISFYEKMQSDKGSIPDRFSAQQFSDYHSELNMSSLELGDSALYFCASSLGRGAGGKETQYFGPGTRLLVL.

The chain recombines TRBV10-3 with TRBJ1-3; D uncertain. V was clipped by 3 bases and J by 3 bases, with 12 bases between them. The length of the CDR3 is 15 residues. Germline CDR1 and CDR2: ENHRY and SYGVKD. This CDR3 reads CAISEGSGNGNTIYF. The CDR3 DNA is TGTGCCATCAGTGAAGGCAGCGGGAATGGAAACACCATATATTTT.

The V call is TRBV18, the J call TRBJ2-2, with D unclear. The germline V and J ends were trimmed by 2 bases and 3 bases, with 7 bases remaining between them. Germline CDR1 and CDR2: KGHSH and LQKENI. This CDR3 has 14 amino acids. CDR3 DNA sequence: TGTGCCAGCTCACCATCCACAGACACCGGGGAGCTGTTTTTT. As protein: CASSPSTDTGELFF.

V and J are TRBV27 and TRBJ2-7; possible D gene TRBD2, 6 bases. The length of the CDR3 is 15 residues. V was pared by 3 bases and J by 6 bases, with 18 bases between. The germline V gene encodes CDR1 MNHEY and CDR2 SMNVEV (reference sequence). CDR3 in amino acids: CASSLDPLAGTEQYF. Here the CDR3 DNA reads TGTGCCAGCAGTTTGGACCCCCTGGCGGGGACCGAGCAGTACTTC.

The chain links TRBV11-2 to TRBJ2-7, with TRBD2 matching over 8 bases. The CDR3 is made up of 14 amino acids. Germline CDR1 and CDR2: SGHAT and FQNNGV. The V gene end was trimmed by 5 bases and the J gene end by 3 bases; junction bases not matched to a gene: 6. CDR3 in amino acids: CASSPPGGNYEQYF. CDR3 DNA: TGTGCCAGCAGCCCGCCGGGGGGGAACTACGAGCAGTACTTC.

The chain combines TRBV6-1 with TRBJ2-2, with 8 bases aligning to TRBD1. Germline assignment: CDR1 MNHNS and CDR2 SASEGT. The CDR3 runs to 15 residues. The junction had 8 bases not matched to a gene; V was cut back by 8 bases and J by 3 bases. CDR3 nucleotide sequence: TGTGCCAGCCCGTATAAGACAGGGGACACCGGGGAGCTGTTTTTT. Encoded protein: CASPYKTGDTGELFF.

As DNA, the CDR3 is TGTGCCAGCAGTTCAAGGACAGCTACCTACGAGCAGTACTTC. This translates into CASSSRTATYEQYF. The J gene is TRBJ2-7, the V gene TRBV6-6; TRBD1 might be the D (6 bases). Germline assignment: CDR1 MNHNY and CDR2 SVGAGI (reference sequence). The CDR3 loop spans 14 amino acids. Trimming shortened V by 4 bases and J by 2 bases, and 12 bases separated the two germline ends.

J is TRBJ1-4 and V is TRBV11-3, with D unclear. Germline loops: CDR1 SGHNT, CDR2 YENEEA. V was cut by 4 bases and J by 5 bases, with 11 bases left in between. The CDR3 has 14 amino acids. The DNA of the CDR3 is TGTGCCAGCAGCTCGACCCACAGCAATGAAAAACTGTTTTTT. Its protein product is CASSSTHSNEKLFF.

The rearrangement joins TRBV29-1 to TRBJ1-4; a possible D gene is TRBD1 (6 bases). The germline V gene encodes CDR1 SQVTM and CDR2 ANQGSEA. The CDR3 totals 12 residues. Between the trimmed V and J ends, which lost 4 bases and 8 bases, there was a span of 11 bases. The CDR3 loop reads CSVVGTPEKLFF. The CDR3 DNA reads TGCAGCGTTGTAGGGACACCCGAAAAACTGTTTTTT.

The gene calls are TRBV7-7 and TRBJ2-1; possible D gene TRBD2, 6 bases. This CDR3 region has 17 residues. Germline CDR1 SSHAT, CDR2 FNYEAQ (reference sequence). V gave up 1 base and J gave up 4 bases, with 17 bases separating them. CDR3 DNA: TGTGCCAGCAGCTTAGAACCCGGGACTTTCACTTACAATGAGCAGTTCTTC. Its protein is CASSLEPGTFTYNEQFF.

V and J are TRBV27 and TRBJ1-1, with TRBD1 matching over 7 bases. With V trimmed by 4 bases and J by 7 bases, 6 bases remained unmatched. Germline values: CDR1 MNHEY, CDR2 SMNVEV (reference sequence). The CDR3 spans 13 residues. The CDR3 reads CASSSRGHGEAFF. The CDR3 DNA is TGTGCCAGCAGTTCTAGGGGGCATGGTGAAGCTTTCTTT.

The chain combines TRBV7-9 with TRBJ2-5; perhaps TRBD1 as D (6 bases). This CDR3 is built from 17 residues. Germline CDR1 reads SEHNR; CDR2 reads FQNEAQ (reference sequence). The V gene lost 5 bases and the J gene lost 0 bases, with 19 bases spanning the gap. Here the CDR3 reads CASSRLQGIQYQETQYF. The CDR3 coding sequence is TGTGCCAGCAGCCGACTACAGGGTATTCAGTACCAAGAGACCCAGTACTTC. The whole variable domain, remainder taken from reference TRBV7-9 and TRBJ2-5, is DTGVSQNPRHKITKRGQNVTFRCDPISEHNRLYWYRQTLGQGPEFLTYFQNEAQLEKSRLLSDRFSAERPKGSFSTLEIQRTEQGDSAMYLCASSRLQGIQYQETQYFGPGTRLLVL.